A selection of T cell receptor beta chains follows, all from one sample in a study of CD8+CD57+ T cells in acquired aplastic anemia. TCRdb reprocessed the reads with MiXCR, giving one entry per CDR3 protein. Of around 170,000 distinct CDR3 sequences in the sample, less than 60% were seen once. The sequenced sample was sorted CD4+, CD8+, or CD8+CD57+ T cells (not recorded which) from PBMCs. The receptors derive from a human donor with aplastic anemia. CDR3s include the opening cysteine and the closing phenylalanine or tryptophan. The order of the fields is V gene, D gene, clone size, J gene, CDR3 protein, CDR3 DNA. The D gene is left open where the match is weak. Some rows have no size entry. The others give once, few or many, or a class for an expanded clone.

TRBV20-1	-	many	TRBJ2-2	CSATGTANTGELFF	TGCAGTGCTACAGGGACCGCGAACACCGGGGAGCTGTTTTTT
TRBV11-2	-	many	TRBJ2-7	CASHGPNYEQYF	TGTGCCAGCCACGGGCCAAACTACGAGCAGTACTTC
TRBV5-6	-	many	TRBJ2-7	CASTSQRGIYEQYF	TGTGCCAGCACCTCCCAAAGGGGTATCTACGAGCAGTACTTC
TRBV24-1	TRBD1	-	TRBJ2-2	CATSDRGQSTGELFF	TGTGCCACCAGTGACAGGGGGCAGAGCACCGGGGAGCTGTTTTTT
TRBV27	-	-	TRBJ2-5	CASSPIIQGQETQYF	TGTGCCAGCAGTCCTATTATACAGGGCCAGGAGACCCAGTACTTC
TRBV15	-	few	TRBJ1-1	CATRRVQGGTEAFF	TGTGCCACCAGGAGGGTCCAGGGAGGGACTGAAGCTTTCTTT
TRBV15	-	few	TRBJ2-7	CATSRVMTGGSYEQYF	TGTGCCACCAGCAGAGTGATGACGGGCGGCTCCTACGAGCAGTACTTC
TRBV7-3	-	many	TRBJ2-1	CASSKEQGQPFF	TGTGCCAGCAGCAAAGAGCAAGGACAGCCGTTCTTC
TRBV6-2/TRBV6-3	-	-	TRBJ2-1	CAGSYRFRLRGHEDSEQFF	TGTGCCGGCAGTTACCGATTTCGTCTTCGGGGGCATGAGGATAGTGAGCAGTTCTTC
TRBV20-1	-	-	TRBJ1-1	CSAIRQANTEAFF	TGCAGTGCTATCAGACAGGCGAACACTGAAGCTTTCTTT
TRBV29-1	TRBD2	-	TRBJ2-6	CSVEVAGYSGANVLTF	TGCAGCGTTGAGGTAGCGGGTTACTCTGGGGCCAACGTCCTGACTTTC
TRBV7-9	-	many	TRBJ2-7	CASSLDRVHYEQYF	TGTGCCAGCAGCTTAGATCGGGTGCATTACGAGCAGTACTTC
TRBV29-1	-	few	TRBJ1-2	CSVEAGTAYGYTF	TGCAGCGTTGAGGCTGGGACTGCTTATGGCTACACCTTC
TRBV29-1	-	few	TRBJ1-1	CSVHFRGTEAFF	TGCAGCGTCCACTTTAGGGGTACTGAAGCTTTCTTT
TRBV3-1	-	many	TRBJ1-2	CASSQTANYGYTF	TGTGCCAGCAGCCAGACGGCGAACTATGGCTACACCTTC
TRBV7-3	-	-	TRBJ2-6	CASSSYGANVLTF	TGTGCCAGCAGCTCCTATGGGGCCAACGTCCTGACTTTC
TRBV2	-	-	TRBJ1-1	CASNRQTNTEAFF	TGTGCCAGCAATCGACAGACGAACACTGAAGCTTTCTTT
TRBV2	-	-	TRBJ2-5	CASYRETEETQYF	TGTGCCAGCTACAGGGAAACAGAAGAGACCCAGTACTTC
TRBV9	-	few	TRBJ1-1	CASSVDPRDTEAFF	TGTGCCAGCAGCGTAGATCCTAGGGATACAGAAGCTTTCTTT
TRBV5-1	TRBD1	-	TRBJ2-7	CASSEGSDRGVIYEQYF	TGCGCCAGCAGCGAAGGCTCGGACAGGGGGGTTATATACGAGCAGTACTTC
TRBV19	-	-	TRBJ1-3	CATQRWFAGNTIYF	TGTGCCACTCAACGGTGGTTTGCTGGAAACACCATATATTTT
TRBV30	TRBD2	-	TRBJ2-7	CAWTPGLIAYEQYF	TGTGCCTGGACCCCGGGACTAATTGCCTACGAGCAGTACTTC
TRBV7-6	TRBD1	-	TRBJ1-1	CASSWGTGGDSTEAFF	TGTGCCAGCAGCTGGGGGACAGGGGGGGATAGCACTGAAGCTTTCTTT
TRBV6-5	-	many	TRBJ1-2	CASSYAVGYTF	TGTGCCAGCAGTTACGCGGTTGGCTACACCTTC
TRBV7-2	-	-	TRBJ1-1	CASSLSTESAFF	TGTGCCAGCAGCTTATCAACAGAGAGCGCTTTCTTT
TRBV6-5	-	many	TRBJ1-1	CASSFHSSGPTEAFF	TGTGCCAGCAGTTTCCACTCGAGCGGACCCACTGAAGCTTTCTTT
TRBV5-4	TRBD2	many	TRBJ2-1	CASSSSGRALNEQFF	TGTGCCAGCAGCTCTAGCGGGAGGGCCCTCAATGAGCAGTTCTTC
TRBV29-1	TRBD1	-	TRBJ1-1	CSLSPGGTEAFF	TGCAGCCTATCCCCAGGGGGGACTGAAGCTTTCTTT
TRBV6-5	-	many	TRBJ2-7	CASSLTATYEQYF	TGTGCCAGCAGTCTGACAGCGACCTACGAGCAGTACTTC
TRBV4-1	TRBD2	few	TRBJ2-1	CASSQISEAGGPYNEQFF	TGCGCCAGCAGCCAGATAAGTGAAGCGGGGGGACCCTACAATGAGCAGTTCTTC
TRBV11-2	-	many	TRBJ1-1	CASSLVALRRRQAPTEAFF	TGTGCCAGCAGCTTAGTCGCTCTTAGAAGGAGACAGGCACCCACTGAAGCTTTCTTT
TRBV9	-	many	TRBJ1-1	CASSVGLGRKNTEAFF	TGTGCCAGCAGCGTAGGTTTAGGGAGGAAGAACACTGAAGCTTTCTTT
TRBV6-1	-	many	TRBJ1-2	CASSAAGSYGYTF	TGTGCCAGCAGTGCTGCAGGGAGCTATGGCTACACCTTC
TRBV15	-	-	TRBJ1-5	CATSRVRAGYQPQHF	TGTGCCACCAGCAGAGTTCGGGCAGGATACCAGCCCCAGCATTTT
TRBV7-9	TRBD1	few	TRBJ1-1	CASSFRTGGNTEAFF	TGTGCCAGCAGCTTCCGGACAGGGGGTAACACTGAAGCTTTCTTT
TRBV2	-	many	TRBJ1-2	CASSEEARLRRNGYTF	TGTGCCAGCAGTGAAGAGGCGAGACTAAGGCGGAATGGCTACACCTTC
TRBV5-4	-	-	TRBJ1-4	CASSFDGGVEKLFF	TGTGCCAGCAGCTTCGACGGGGGGGTTGAAAAACTGTTTTTT
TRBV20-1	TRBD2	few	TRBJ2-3	CSARAFLAGGSTDTQYF	TGCAGTGCTCGCGCGTTCCTAGCGGGGGGTTCTACAGATACGCAGTATTTT
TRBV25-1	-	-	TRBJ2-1	CASSAIGSSYNEQFF	TGTGCCAGCAGTGCTATAGGGAGTTCCTACAATGAGCAGTTCTTC
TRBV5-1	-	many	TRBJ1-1	CASNSGHVLNTEAFF	TGCGCCAGCAATTCGGGACACGTACTGAACACTGAAGCTTTCTTT
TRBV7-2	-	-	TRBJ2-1	CASSHPPDNEQFF	TGCGCCAGCAGCCACCCCCCGGACAATGAGCAGTTCTTC
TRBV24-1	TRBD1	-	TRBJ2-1	CASLFRRDRGNEQFF	TGTGCCTCGTTATTCCGTCGGGACAGGGGGAATGAGCAGTTCTTC
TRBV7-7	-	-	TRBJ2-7	CASSLGDTYEQYF	TGTGCCAGCAGCTTAGGGGACACCTACGAGCAGTACTTC
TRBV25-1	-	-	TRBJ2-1	CASSEPGTQQGDNEQFF	TGTGCCAGCAGTGAGCCCGGAACTCAACAAGGCGACAATGAGCAGTTCTTC
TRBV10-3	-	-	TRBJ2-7	CAISEGNEQYF	TGTGCCATCAGCGAGGGGAACGAGCAGTACTTC
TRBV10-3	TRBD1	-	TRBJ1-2	CATRQGDYGYTF	TGTGCCACCAGACAGGGTGACTATGGCTACACCTTC
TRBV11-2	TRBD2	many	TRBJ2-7	CASSPGTSGRAGQQYF	TGTGCCAGCAGCCCCGGGACTAGCGGCAGGGCGGGGCAGCAGTACTTC
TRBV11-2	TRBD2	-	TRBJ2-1	CASSLLAGNNEQFF	TGTGCCAGCAGCCTTCTAGCGGGAAACAATGAGCAGTTCTTC
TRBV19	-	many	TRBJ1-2	CASSIAGGVGYTF	TGTGCCAGTAGTATAGCCGGGGGTGTAGGCTACACCTTC
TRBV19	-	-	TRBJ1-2	CASSWTGANYGYTF	TGTGCCAGTAGCTGGACGGGAGCTAACTATGGCTACACCTTC
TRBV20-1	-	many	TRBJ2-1	CSARGTSSYNEQFF	TGCAGTGCCAGGGGCACGAGCTCCTACAATGAGCAGTTCTTC
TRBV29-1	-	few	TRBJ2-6	CSVALGANVLTF	TGCAGCGTCGCCCTCGGGGCCAACGTCCTGACTTTC
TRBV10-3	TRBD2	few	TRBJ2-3	CAISEASGGSTDTQYF	TGTGCCATCAGTGAGGCTAGCGGGGGGAGCACAGATACGCAGTATTTT
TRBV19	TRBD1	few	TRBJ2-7	CASSTDRVAYEQYF	TGTGCCAGTAGTACCGACAGGGTTGCCTACGAGCAGTACTTC
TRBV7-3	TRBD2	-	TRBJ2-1	CTSSPGIAGVGEQFF	TGTACCAGCAGCCCAGGAATAGCGGGAGTAGGGGAGCAGTTCTTC
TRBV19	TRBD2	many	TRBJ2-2	CASSLLSGTGTGELFF	TGTGCCAGTAGTCTTTTGAGCGGGACGGGCACCGGGGAGCTGTTTTTT
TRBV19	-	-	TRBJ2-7	CASSIAEGAGIYEQYF	TGTGCCAGTAGTATAGCCGAAGGGGCTGGGATTTACGAGCAGTACTTC